Listed below are T cell receptor beta chains from one sample, sequenced in a study of CXCR3-negative and CXCR3-positive naive CD8 T cells. TCRdb processed the 5' RACE reads again and assigns one entry to each CDR3 protein, with no DNA. The table for this sample gives tens of thousands of distinct CDR3 sequences. The sample taken for sequencing was naive CXCR3+ CD8+ T cells from blood. The receptor set was obtained from a human donor in good health. Some clones in this sample may be carry-over from other donors' samples. Both conserved end residues are part of each CDR3.

>TRBV15|TRBJ1-5
CATSRSPGQEVNQPQHF
>TRBV4-1|TRBJ1-1
CASSQAVGVVHTEAFF
>TRBV29-1|TRBJ1-2
CSAPTGAYGYTF
>TRBV7-6|TRBJ2-3
CASSLGGISDTQYF
>TRBV28|TRBJ1-5
CASSFRVRNQPQHF
>TRBV20-1|TRBJ1-1
CSARGPSWTPMNTEAFF
>TRBV29-1|TRBJ2-7
CSVEESADYEQYF
>TRBV4-3|TRBJ1-2
CASSQKLWQGHGYTF
>TRBV20-1|TRBJ2-7
CSARDFLASGGQSSYEQYF
>TRBV20-1|TRBJ2-5
CSARGLAGGFHETQYF
>TRBV6-2/TRBV6-3|TRBJ2-7
CASGTLWYEQYF
>TRBV19|TRBJ1-1
CASSITNWDTEAFF
>TRBV12-3/TRBV12-4|TRBJ1-5
CASSFGGNQPQHF
>TRBV4-3|TRBJ1-2
CASSQERTGRSGYTF
>TRBV29-1|TRBJ2-1
CSVTEYNEQFF
>TRBV4-3|TRBJ1-1
CASSPDRGLNTEAFF
>TRBV3-1|TRBJ2-3
CASSQLVGTDTQYF
>TRBV20-1|TRBJ2-1
CSAREAGQGFYNEQFF
>TRBV29-1|TRBJ2-2
CSVDETGNTGELFF
>TRBV13|TRBJ2-7
CASSLGRGSYEQYF
>TRBV12-3/TRBV12-4|TRBJ2-5
CASSSLLAGGKETQYF
>TRBV20-1|TRBJ2-3
CSAQRRTDMQYF
>TRBV20-1|TRBJ1-1
CSARDMGSDSPLNTEAFF